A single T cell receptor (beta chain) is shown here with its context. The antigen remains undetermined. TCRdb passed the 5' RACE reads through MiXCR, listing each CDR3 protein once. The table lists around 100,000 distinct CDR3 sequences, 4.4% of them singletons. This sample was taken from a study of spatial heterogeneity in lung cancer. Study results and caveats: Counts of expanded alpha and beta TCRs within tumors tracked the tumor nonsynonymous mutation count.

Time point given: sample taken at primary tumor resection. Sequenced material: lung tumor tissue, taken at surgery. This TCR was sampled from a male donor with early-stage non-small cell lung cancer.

The CDR3 loop is CSARTGPRGGELFF. Written as DNA, the CDR3 is TGCAGTGCTAGAACCGGACCCCGGGGGGGGGAGCTGTTTTTT. The rearrangement joins TRBV20-1 to TRBJ2-2; TRBD2 is a possible D gene (6 bases). The ends were cut back, 2 bases at V and 8 bases at J, with 15 bases in the middle. The CDR3 runs 14 residues. Germline CDR1 and CDR2: DFQATT and SNEGSKA (reference sequence).